Listed below are T cell receptor beta chains from one sample, sequenced in a study of blood T cell repertoires in COVID-19. The repertoire was sequenced with immunoSEQ multiplex PCR; TCRdb's copy has only in-frame clones and lacks some. The profile shows roughly 87,000 clones, around nine tenths of them singletons. Sequenced sample: peripheral blood. The source is a man in his forties or fifties with acute or convalescent COVID-19. Each CDR3 is given with its conserved first and last residue. The D gene is left open where the match is weak. Part of the rows lack a size; the others show once, few, many or a class for expanded clones.

. | . | TRBJ1-5 | TRBV27 | CASSPTVYSNQPQHF | TGTGCCAGCAGTCCTACAGTTTATAGCAATCAGCCCCAGCATTTT
. | . | TRBJ1-6 | TRBV5-1 | CASSWGQGINSPLHF | TGCGCCAGCAGCTGGGGGCAGGGGATCAATTCACCCCTCCACTTT
. | TRBD1 | TRBJ2-4 | TRBV30 | CAWASGGTNIQYF | TGTGCCTGGGCCTCAGGGGGCACAAACATTCAGTACTTC
. | TRBD1 | TRBJ1-1 | TRBV7-3 | CASSLRQGPNTEAFF | TGTGCCAGCAGCTTGAGACAGGGGCCTAACACTGAAGCTTTCTTT
. | TRBD2 | TRBJ2-2 | TRBV6-2/TRBV6-3 | CASSLGTRFTGELFF | TGTGCCAGCAGCCTCGGGACTAGATTCACCGGGGAGCTGTTTTTT
few | TRBD2 | TRBJ2-3 | TRBV12-5 | CASGSGGFTDTQYF | TGTGCTAGTGGGAGCGGGGGGTTCACAGATACGCAGTATTTT
. | . | TRBJ1-4 | TRBV15 | CATSRGEGDNEKLFF | TGTGCCACCAGCAGAGGCGAGGGGGATAATGAAAAACTGTTTTTT
. | TRBD1 | TRBJ2-2 | TRBV28 | CASSAGTDTGELFF | TGTGCCAGCAGTGCCGGGACAGACACCGGGGAGCTGTTTTTT
. | . | TRBJ1-5 | TRBV6-5 | CASIRTERNNQPQHF | TGTGCCAGCATAAGGACTGAACGCAACAATCAGCCCCAGCATTTT
. | TRBD2 | TRBJ2-7 | TRBV5-4 | CASSLPESKVGGEQYF | TGTGCCAGCAGCCTCCCTGAAAGTAAGGTGGGAGGGGAGCAGTACTTC
. | TRBD1 | TRBJ2-5 | TRBV19 | CASSTRTGIETQYF | TGTGCCAGTAGCACCCGGACAGGGATAGAGACCCAGTACTTC
. | TRBD2 | TRBJ2-2 | TRBV7-3 | CASSRGGLLQNTGELFF | TGTGCCAGCAGCCGGGGGGGACTTCTACAAAACACCGGGGAGCTGTTTTTT
. | . | TRBJ1-5 | TRBV9 | CASSLDPVQPQHF | TGTGCCAGCAGCCTAGACCCAGTTCAGCCCCAGCATTTT
. | TRBD1 | TRBJ2-7 | TRBV9 | CASSVTWTGVHEQYF | TGTGCCAGCAGCGTAACCTGGACAGGGGTCCACGAGCAGTACTTC
. | TRBD2 | TRBJ2-3 | TRBV27 | CASSFRTSGSSDTQYF | TGTGCCAGCAGTTTTCGGACTAGCGGGAGTTCAGATACGCAGTATTTT
. | . | TRBJ2-7 | TRBV19 | CASTPDGVLLEQYF | TGTGCCAGTACCCCAGACGGGGTCCTCCTCGAGCAGTACTTC
. | . | TRBJ2-7 | TRBV20-1 | CSASDAGKFYEQYF | TGCAGTGCTAGTGACGCGGGGAAATTTTACGAGCAGTACTTC
. | TRBD1 | TRBJ2-4 | TRBV7-2 | CASSQGQTKNIQYF | TGTGCCAGCAGCCAGGGACAGACCAAAAACATTCAGTACTTC
. | . | TRBJ1-3 | TRBV30 | CAWTEDARLGNTIYF | TGTGCCTGGACTGAAGACGCCAGGCTTGGAAACACCATATATTTT
. | TRBD2 | TRBJ2-1 | TRBV18 | CASSPLAGADNEQFF | TGTGCCAGCTCACCATTAGCGGGAGCTGACAATGAGCAGTTCTTC
. | . | TRBJ1-5 | TRBV7-4 | CASSFSGPGWLYSNQPQHF | TGTGCCAGCAGCTTCTCAGGGCCAGGATGGTTATATAGCAATCAGCCCCAGCATTTT
few | . | TRBJ2-2 | TRBV2 | CASSEDWGTNTGELFF | TGTGCCAGCAGTGAAGATTGGGGCACGAACACCGGGGAGCTGTTTTTT
once | TRBD1 | TRBJ1-1 | TRBV11-3 | CASSLTGKNTEAFF | TGTGCCAGCAGCCTGACAGGGAAGAACACTGAAGCTTTCTTT
. | . | TRBJ1-5 | TRBV9 | CASSSGQGSNQPQHF | TGTGCCAGCAGCTCGGGACAAGGAAGCAATCAGCCCCAGCATTTT
once | TRBD1 | TRBJ1-1 | TRBV7-3 | CASSLTPQGVGDTEAFF | TGTGCCAGCAGCTTAACCCCCCAGGGGGTGGGGGACACTGAAGCTTTCTTT
. | . | TRBJ2-6 | TRBV2 | CASSEGEAFGANVLTF | TGTGCCAGCAGTGAGGGGGAGGCCTTTGGGGCCAACGTCCTGACTTTC
. | TRBD1 | TRBJ1-1 | TRBV19 | CASSTTDRGFTEAFF | TGTGCCAGTAGTACCACCGACAGGGGTTTTACTGAAGCTTTCTTT
. | . | TRBJ2-3 | TRBV7-9 | CASSGVTDTQYF | TGTGCCAGCAGCGGAGTCACAGATACGCAGTATTTT
. | . | TRBJ1-5 | TRBV4-1 | CASSQDGQPNQPQHF | TGCGCCAGCAGCCAAGATGGACAGCCCAATCAGCCCCAGCATTTT
. | TRBD2 | TRBJ2-5 | TRBV20-1 | CSASAGVETQYF | TGCAGTGCTAGTGCGGGGGTGGAGACCCAGTACTTC
. | . | TRBJ1-4 | TRBV21-1 | CASSKGSRQGATNEKLFF | TGTGCCAGCAGCAAAGGTTCTAGGCAGGGGGCAACTAATGAAAAACTGTTTTTT
. | TRBD2 | TRBJ2-1 | TRBV5-4 | CASSLPHLEREGDEQFF | TGTGCCAGCTCGCTACCTCACTTAGAGAGGGAGGGCGATGAGCAGTTCTTC
. | . | TRBJ1-5 | TRBV19 | CASRLENQPQHF | TGTGCCAGTAGGTTGGAGAATCAGCCCCAGCATTTT
. | TRBD1 | TRBJ1-5 | TRBV5-6 | CASSLRGQINQPQHF | TGTGCCAGCAGCTTGAGGGGGCAAATCAATCAGCCCCAGCATTTT
. | TRBD2 | TRBJ2-7 | TRBV11-2 | CASSLAGGVYEQYF | TGTGCCAGCAGCTTAGCGGGAGGGGTTTACGAGCAGTACTTC
once | TRBD2 | TRBJ2-1 | TRBV7-9 | CASSLYPSGGSYNEQFF | TGTGCCAGCAGCTTATATCCTAGCGGGGGTTCCTACAATGAGCAGTTCTTC
. | . | TRBJ2-7 | TRBV5-1 | CASRSPSGVGSEEQYF | TGCGCCAGCAGATCCCCATCAGGGGTCGGGTCCGAGGAGCAGTACTTC
many | TRBD2 | TRBJ2-1 | TRBV5-4 | CASQGSGVNSYNEQFF | TGTGCCTCGCAAGGTAGCGGGGTGAACTCCTACAATGAGCAGTTCTTC
. | . | TRBJ1-2 | TRBV6-2/TRBV6-3 | CASSYRPGERGYTF | TGTGCCAGCAGTTATCGGCCGGGAGAGCGTGGCTACACCTTC
. | . | TRBJ1-1 | TRBV7-2 | CASSSSGTPAAFF | TGTGCCAGCAGCTCCAGCGGGACGCCCGCTGCTTTCTTT